A single sample is the source of the 26 T cell receptor beta chains below, sequenced in a study of a mutant IDH1 vaccine in newly diagnosed glioma. Time point: week 11, during vaccination. In the vaccine, a single dose held 300 ug of the mutant IDH1 20-mer peptide, along with topical imiquimod. These TCRs are of unknown antigen specificity. Sequencing was performed with immunoSEQ multiplex PCR; in TCRdb, only in-frame clones are kept and a portion is missing. The repertoire holds about 36,000 clones, with over 70% as singletons. The material sequenced was peripheral blood mononuclear cells (PBMCs), taken from a glioma patient whose treatment included an IDH1 peptide vaccine. The receptors stem from a woman aged 25 to 45 with glioma. Some clones in this sample may be carry-over from other donors' samples.

The chain is built from TRBV4-1 and TRBJ2-7; D is unresolved. This CDR3 contains 13 residues. Trimming cost V 7 bases and J 0 bases, with 10 bases left between them. CDR1 and CDR2 from the germline V gene are MGHRA and YSYEKL. The CDR3 region has the DNA TGCGCCAGCATGTCCCTAGTCTCCTACGAGCAGTACTTC. This sequence encodes CASMSLVSYEQYF.

The chain uses TRBV5-5 and TRBJ1-1; D gene unclear. Trimming left V 1 base short and J 0 bases short, with 4 bases between. Germline CDR1 is SGHKS and CDR2 is YYEKEE (reference sequence). The CDR3 runs to 13 residues. This CDR3 is CASSLSLNTEAFF. CDR3 in DNA: TGTGCCAGCAGCTTGTCCTTGAACACTGAAGCTTTCTTT.

This chain uses TRBV2 with TRBJ2-2; either TRBD1 or TRBD2 may supply D (5 bases each). Looked up from germline, CDR1 is SNHLY and CDR2 is FYNNEI. This CDR3 contains 16 residues. V dropped 6 bases and J dropped 5 bases, with 19 bases sitting between them. The CDR3 here is CASRGTKTVPTGELFF. The CDR3 region has the DNA TGTGCCAGCAGGGGGACCAAGACAGTTCCGACCGGGGAGCTGTTTTTT.

This rearrangement joins TRBV5-6 to TRBJ1-1, with 7 bases that match TRBD1. With V trimmed by 4 bases and J by 11 bases, 11 bases remained unmatched. Germline CDR1 SGHDT, CDR2 YYEEEE. CDR3 length equals 13 residues. In nucleotides, the CDR3 is TGTGCCAGCAGCCCCACAGGGGCCCAAAGGGCTTTCTTT. This encodes CASSPTGAQRAFF.

The chain couples TRBV2 to TRBJ2-2, with D possibly TRBD2 on 6 matching bases. Germline lookup yields CDR1 SNHLY and CDR2 FYNNEI. V gave up 6 bases and J gave up 1 base, with 9 bases separating them. The CDR3 runs 14 residues. CDR3 residues: CASSRDLNTGELFF. The CDR3, as DNA: TGTGCCAGCAGCCGGGACTTGAACACCGGGGAGCTGTTTTTT.

V and J are TRBV4-1 and TRBJ1-1; possible D gene TRBD1, 5 bases. The CDR3 consists of 14 residues. CDR1 and CDR2 from the germline V gene are MGHRA and YSYEKL. V shed 4 bases and J shed 5 bases, with 14 bases lying between them. CDR3 sequence reads: CASSPPGGGTEAFF. In DNA form, the CDR3 reads TGCGCCAGCAGCCCTCCGGGGGGGGGTACTGAAGCTTTCTTT.

The chain carries TRBV18 and TRBJ1-4; 8 positions match TRBD1. Trimming removed 5 bases from V and 6 bases from J; junction bases left unmatched: 5. CDR1 KGHSH and CDR2 LQKENI come from the germline V gene. CDR3 length equals 14 residues. The CDR3 reads CASSTDRADEKLFF. Written as DNA, the CDR3 is TGTGCCAGCTCAACGGACAGGGCGGATGAAAAACTGTTTTTT.

This clone was found once. The chain joins TRBV7-9 to TRBJ2-6; TRBD1 or TRBD2 may be the D gene (5 bases each). The CDR3 runs to 18 residues. Deletions cut 2 bases from V and 0 bases from J, with 14 bases between. The germline V gene has CDR1 SEHNR and CDR2 FQNEAQ (reference sequence). The CDR3 loop is CASSLLRGAPSGANVLTF. In DNA form, the CDR3 reads TGTGCCAGCAGCTTATTGAGGGGCGCTCCCTCTGGGGCCAACGTCCTGACTTTC.

This clone was observed a handful of times. This chain connects TRBV10-1 to TRBJ1-2; D not certain. Germline assignment: CDR1 WNHNN and CDR2 SYGVQD (reference sequence). CDR3 length equals 14 residues. V dropped 2 bases and J dropped 10 bases, with 17 bases sitting between them. In DNA form, the CDR3 reads TGCGCCAGCAGTGAGAACAGTTGGGCCCAGGACTACACCTTC. It codes for CASSENSWAQDYTF.

The rearrangement links TRBV7-9 to TRBJ2-1, with TRBD2 matching 10 bases. Germline V gene data show CDR1 as SEHNR and CDR2 as FQNEAQ (reference sequence). Trimming removed 3 bases from V and 5 bases from J; junction bases left unmatched: 1. The CDR3 covers 14 residues. The CDR3 loop reads CASSFLAGDNEQFF. DNA for the CDR3: TGTGCCAGCAGCTTCCTAGCGGGAGACAATGAGCAGTTCTTC.

The V gene is TRBV27, the J gene TRBJ2-3, with D perhaps TRBD1 or TRBD2 (5 bases each). This CDR3 has 14 residues. With 4 bases removed from V and 7 bases from J, the gap between germline ends came to 15 bases. Germline CDR1 and CDR2: MNHEY and SMNVEV (reference sequence). The CDR3 here is CASSSRRGGNTQYF. The DNA for the CDR3 is TGTGCCAGCAGTTCTCGCCGTGGGGGAAATACGCAGTATTTT.

V is TRBV7-2 and J is TRBJ1-3; 8 bases line up with TRBD1. The CDR3 is 15 residues long. V lost 5 bases to trimming and J lost 3 bases; unmatched junction nucleotides: 6. The germline V gene encodes CDR1 SGHTA and CDR2 FQGNSA. CDR3 in DNA: TGTGCCAGCAGCCGATCCGGGACAGGTGGAAACACCATATATTTT. As protein: CASSRSGTGGNTIYF. The complete variable domain, with remaining parts taken from reference TRBV7-2 and TRBJ1-3, reads GAGVSQSPSNKVTEKGKDVELRCDPISGHTALYWYRQSLGQGLEFLIYFQGNSAPDKSGLPSDRFSAERTGGSVSTLTIQRTQQEDSAVYLCASSRSGTGGNTIYFGEGSWLTVV.

This clone occurred a few times. The rearrangement joins TRBV10-3 to TRBJ1-1, with 8 nucleotides matching TRBD1. Unmatched junction bases numbered 9, after V lost 8 bases and J lost 1 base. The CDR3 has 15 residues. Looked up from germline, CDR1 is ENHRY and CDR2 is SYGVKD. Here the CDR3 DNA reads TGTGCCATCCGGACAGGGTCAGGTGAGAACACTGAAGCTTTCTTT. Translation gives CAIRTGSGENTEAFF.

The rearrangement joins TRBV30 to TRBJ2-7; 8 bases agree with TRBD1. Trimming removed 2 bases from V and 4 bases from J; junction bases left unmatched: 19. The CDR3 runs 18 residues. CDR1 and CDR2 from the germline V gene are GTSNPN and SVGIG (reference sequence). CDR3 sequence reads: CAWSPTVLTGGIRYEQYF. CDR3 bases: TGTGCCTGGAGTCCGACCGTCCTTACAGGGGGGATCAGATACGAGCAGTACTTC.

The V and J genes are TRBV4-1 and TRBJ2-7; 8 bases align to TRBD1. The CDR3 sequence is 16 residues long. Trimming at V came to 4 bases and at J to 0 bases, leaving 8 bases not matched to a gene. Germline V gene lookup returns CDR1 MGHRA and CDR2 YSYEKL. CDR3 protein: CASSPTQDRASYEQYF. In nucleotides, the CDR3 is TGCGCCAGCAGCCCCACCCAGGACAGGGCCTCCTACGAGCAGTACTTC.

V usage is TRBV15 and J usage is TRBJ2-2; maybe TRBD2 (7 bases). The germline V gene encodes CDR1 LNHNV and CDR2 YYDKDF (reference sequence). V lost 8 bases and J lost 2, with 15 bases in between. CDR3 size: 15 residues. CDR3 amino acids: CATGGRGSNTGELFF. CDR3 in DNA: TGTGCCACCGGTGGGAGGGGGTCCAACACCGGGGAGCTGTTTTTT.

The J gene is TRBJ2-3, the V gene TRBV2; D gene unclear. The CDR3 spans 15 residues. V was cut by 3 bases and J by 0 bases, with 10 bases left in between. CDR1 is SNHLY, CDR2 FYNNEI, per germline. CDR3 protein: CASSEGVASTDTQYF. The CDR3 DNA sequence: TGTGCCAGCAGTGAGGGTGTAGCTAGCACAGATACGCAGTATTTT.

V usage is TRBV6-1 and J usage is TRBJ1-2; 10 bases line up with TRBD1. Germline CDR1 reads MNHNS; CDR2 reads SASEGT. V lost 0 bases, J lost 6 bases, and 4 bases stayed unmatched. The CDR3 totals 15 residues. The CDR3 reads CASSEARTGGNGYTF. The CDR3 DNA reads TGTGCCAGCAGTGAAGCCAGGACAGGGGGGAATGGCTACACCTTC.

The chain combines TRBV18 with TRBJ2-7, with 8 bases aligning to TRBD1. The ends lost 5 bases at V and 6 bases at J; junction bases unmatched: 3. Germline V lookup: CDR1 KGHSH, CDR2 LQKENI. The CDR3 runs 12 residues. The CDR3 is CASSLQGGEQYF. The CDR3 region has the DNA TGTGCCAGCTCATTACAGGGGGGCGAGCAGTACTTC.

V usage is TRBV6-1 and J usage is TRBJ2-7; maybe TRBD1 (8 bases). Trimming took 5 bases from V and 5 from J, leaving 16 bases between them. The CDR3 contains 14 residues. Germline V gene sequence: CDR1 MNHNS, CDR2 SASEGT. Here the CDR3 DNA reads TGTGCCAGCAGTCAAAGGACAGGGAGGGACGAGCAGTACTTC. Its protein is CASSQRTGRDEQYF.

The chain joins TRBV12-5 to TRBJ2-2; TRBD1 aligns across 9 bases. V trimming: 6 bases; J trimming: 1 base; junction bases outside the gene matches: 6. The CDR3 covers 16 residues. Per germline, CDR1 LGHNT and CDR2 FRNRAP. CDR3 loop: CASGATDRGNTGELFF. In DNA form, the CDR3 reads TGTGCTAGTGGCGCTACGGACAGGGGGAACACCGGGGAGCTGTTTTTT.

The V and J genes are TRBV27 and TRBJ2-7, with 9 positions matching TRBD1. V was clipped by 9 bases and J by 0 bases; unmatched bases: 0. The CDR3 runs 12 residues. In germline, CDR1 is MNHEY, CDR2 SMNVEV (reference sequence). The CDR3 spells CARDRGSYEQYF. CDR3 nucleotides: TGTGCCAGGGACAGGGGCTCCTACGAGCAGTACTTC.

This rearrangement joins TRBV5-4 to TRBJ2-2; the match to TRBD2 covers 10 bases. J lost 2 bases, V lost 5 bases, and 6 bases had no gene match. The CDR3 extends over 16 amino acids. The germline V gene encodes CDR1 SGHNT and CDR2 YYREEE (reference sequence). The CDR3 region is CASRDTSGVNTGELFF. The CDR3 bases are TGTGCCAGCAGGGATACTAGCGGGGTTAACACCGGGGAGCTGTTTTTT.

The chain is built from TRBV5-6 and TRBJ1-3, with TRBD1 as a possible D gene (6 bases). Germline lookup yields CDR1 SGHDT and CDR2 YYEEEE. CDR3 size: 17 residues. V lost 1 base and J 1 base, leaving 15 bases between the germline ends. In nucleotides, the CDR3 is TGTGCCAGCAGCTTGCGGAACAGGGTTCCTTCTGGAAACACCATATATTTT. Residues: CASSLRNRVPSGNTIYF. Drawing the rest from reference TRBV5-6 and TRBJ1-3, the complete variable domain is DAGVTQSPTHLIKTRGQQVTLRCSPKSGHDTVSWYQQALGQGPQFIFQYYEEEERQRGNFPDRFSGHQFPNYSSELNVNALLLGDSALYLCASSLRNRVPSGNTIYFGEGSWLTVV.

The V gene is TRBV2, the J gene TRBJ1-5; D might be TRBD1 (5 bases). Germline V gene lookup returns CDR1 SNHLY and CDR2 FYNNEI. This CDR3 has 18 residues. The germline V and J ends were trimmed by 9 bases and 1 base, with 25 bases remaining between them. The CDR3 sequence: CASGVLFGNEGSNQPQHF. In DNA, the CDR3 is TGTGCCAGTGGAGTTCTATTTGGGAACGAGGGGAGCAATCAGCCCCAGCATTTT.

The J gene is TRBJ1-4, the V gene TRBV4-1; D remains unclear. The CDR3 runs 13 residues. The germline V and J ends were trimmed by 4 bases and 7 bases, with 10 bases remaining between them. Germline values: CDR1 MGHRA, CDR2 YSYEKL. Written as DNA, the CDR3 is TGCGCCAGCAGCCTCACGAGGCCTGAAAAACTGTTTTTT. It is translated as CASSLTRPEKLFF.